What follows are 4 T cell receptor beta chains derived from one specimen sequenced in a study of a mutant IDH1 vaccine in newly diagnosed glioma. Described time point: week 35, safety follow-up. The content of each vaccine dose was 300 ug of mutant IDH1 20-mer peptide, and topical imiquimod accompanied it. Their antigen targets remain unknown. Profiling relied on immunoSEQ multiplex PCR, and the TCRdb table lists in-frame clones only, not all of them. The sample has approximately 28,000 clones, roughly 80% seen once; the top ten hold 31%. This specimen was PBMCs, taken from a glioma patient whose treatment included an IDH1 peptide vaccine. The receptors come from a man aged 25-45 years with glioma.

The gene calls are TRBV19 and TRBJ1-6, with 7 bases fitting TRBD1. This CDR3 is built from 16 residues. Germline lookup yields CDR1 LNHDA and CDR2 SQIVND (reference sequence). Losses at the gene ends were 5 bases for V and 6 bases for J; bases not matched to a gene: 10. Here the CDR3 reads CASSLMGQPPNSPLHF. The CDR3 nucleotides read TGTGCCAGTAGTTTAATGGGACAGCCGCCTAATTCACCCCTCCACTTT.

The CDR3, as DNA: TGCAGCGTCCACTATCCGGGCACAGATACGCAGTATTTT. The encoded protein is CSVHYPGTDTQYF. This chain connects TRBV29-1 to TRBJ2-3; no reliable D call. Germline V CDR1 and CDR2: SQVTM, ANQGSEA. Trimming removed 6 bases from V and 1 base from J, with 11 bases in between. The CDR3 is 13 amino acids.

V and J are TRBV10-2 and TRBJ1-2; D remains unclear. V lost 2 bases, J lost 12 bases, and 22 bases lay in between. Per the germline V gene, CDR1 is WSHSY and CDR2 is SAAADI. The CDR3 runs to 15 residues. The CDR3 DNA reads TGCGCCAGCAGTGAGACGAGTACGGAAGGTCGCGGGCACACCTTC. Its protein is CASSETSTEGRGHTF.

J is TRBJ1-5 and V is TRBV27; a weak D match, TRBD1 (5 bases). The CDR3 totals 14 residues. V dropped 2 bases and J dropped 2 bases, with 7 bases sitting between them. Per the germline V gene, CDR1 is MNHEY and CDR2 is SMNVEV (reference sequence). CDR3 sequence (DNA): TGTGCCAGCAGTTTAGGGGGAGGCAATCAGCCCCAGCATTTT. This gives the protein CASSLGGGNQPQHF.